This TCR beta chain was found in a study of identical twins. Findings of the study overall: Zero-insertion results could be subject to partial confounding by invariant MAIT and iNKT cells. Rather than following the same donors, the conclusions depended on cross-sectional statistical analysis.

Template switching added a universal primer site, and cDNA bore unique molecular identifiers. TCRdb recomputed calls from the 5' RACE reads with MiXCR, one row per CDR3 protein. The profile shows more than 250,000 distinct CDR3 sequences, more than 6.5% of them singletons. Details on this clonotype: Antigen: not known.

The V end was cut by 7 bases, the J end by 6 bases, with 10 bases between. Germline-derived CDR1 and CDR2 are LGHDT and YNNKEL (reference sequence). CDR3 length equals 11 residues. These sequences were also reported in another study, on yellow fever vaccine responses in identical twins. That source reports: Convergence reportedly seemed to mark part of the twins' vaccine T cell response, with personalization marking the rest.

The rearrangement uses TRBV3-1 and TRBJ2-7; TRBD2 might be the D (5 bases). Sequenced: memory (CD45RO+) T cells sorted from blood. The clonotype originates from a woman aged 18-29 years in good health. The CDR3 coding sequence is TGTGCCAGCACCCACCGGGGCGAGCAGTACTTC. This sequence encodes CASTHRGEQYF.